This T cell receptor beta chain came from a study of blood T cell repertoires in COVID-19. Trimming removed 0 bases from V and 7 bases from J, with 16 bases in between. The CDR3 is 16 amino acids. Germline V CDR1 and CDR2: MGHRA, YSYEKL. Some clones are missing from TCRdb's copy, which holds only in-frame ones; the method was immunoSEQ multiplex PCR. The sample shows 360,000 or so clones, roughly 90% of them seen only once. The sequenced sample was peripheral blood. This rearrangement joins TRBV4-1 to TRBJ2-1; D not resolved. This receptor was taken from a woman aged 55-70 years with COVID-19, enrolled during active disease. CDR3 loop: CASSQDDGAYNNEQFF. Here the CDR3 DNA reads TGCGCCAGCAGCCAAGATGACGGAGCCTACAATAATGAGCAGTTCTTC.